Below, 25 T cell receptor beta chains from the same sample are listed, as sequenced in a study of siplizumab effects on memory and regulatory T cells (dated by TCRdb to about 2019). Libraries were made using the immunoSEQ multiplex PCR assay. As stored in TCRdb, this immuneACCESS dataset retains in-frame rearrangements with V and J assigned. A fraction of the clones does not appear; measured against another copy, unresolved V genes explain less than half of the discrepancy, and the remainder lacks a known reason. In all, the sample holds fewer than 120,000 clones, and around 90% of those were seen once. Approximately 1.2% of the sample is taken by the ten largest. The sequenced sample was CD4+ T cells sorted from blood. These receptors all stem from a human donor in good health.

This chain joins TRBV11-3 and TRBJ2-5; 14 nucleotides line up with TRBD2. There are 15 residues in the CDR3. Germline lookup yields CDR1 SGHNT and CDR2 YENEEA. Trimming removed 8 bases from V and 4 bases from J; junction bases left unmatched: 6. CDR3: CASSSGLAGGETQYF. The CDR3 nucleotides read TGTGCCAGCTCGAGCGGACTAGCGGGGGGAGAGACCCAGTACTTC.

J is TRBJ1-2 and V is TRBV4-2, with a weak D call TRBD1 (5 bases). The CDR3 is 15 residues long. Germline lookup yields CDR1 LGHNA and CDR2 YNFKEQ. Trimming removed 0 bases from V and 5 bases from J, with 13 bases in between. CDR3 bases: TGTGCCAGCAGCCAAGAGATTGGGGCGTTTTATGGCTACACCTTC. Protein sequence: CASSQEIGAFYGYTF.

The gene calls are TRBV5-1 and TRBJ2-7; D remains ambiguous. The CDR3 loop spans 15 amino acids. Looked up from germline, CDR1 is SGHRS and CDR2 is YFSETQ. The ends were cut back, 0 bases at V and 4 bases at J, with 14 bases in the middle. The CDR3 DNA reads TGCGCCAGCAGCTTGGTGATCGCCAGCGCTTACGAGCAGTACTTC. Protein product: CASSLVIASAYEQYF.

The chain uses TRBV18 and TRBJ2-7, with a possible D match to TRBD2 (6 bases). From germline, CDR1 is KGHSH and CDR2 LQKENI. V lost 5 bases to trimming and J lost 6 bases, with 17 bases between them. The CDR3 contains 14 residues. The CDR3 sequence is CASSFLTLEGEQYF. The CDR3 region has the DNA TGTGCCAGCTCATTTCTGACACTGGAGGGCGAGCAGTACTTC.

The chain carries TRBV19 and TRBJ1-1; D gene uncertain. Trimming shortened V by 5 bases and J by 7 bases, and 14 bases separated the two germline ends. The germline gives CDR1 LNHDA, CDR2 SQIVND (reference sequence). The CDR3 contains 13 residues. This chain's CDR3 is CASSAPNRLEAFF. CDR3 nucleotide sequence: TGTGCCAGTAGTGCCCCGAATCGGCTTGAAGCTTTCTTT.

This clone was found once. The CDR3 sequence is CAITRGGGDTEAFF. CDR3 DNA sequence: TGTGCCATCACCAGGGGAGGTGGGGACACTGAAGCTTTCTTT. The chain has TRBV10-3 and TRBJ1-1, with D maybe TRBD1 (6 bases). Trimming shortened V by 7 bases and J by 3 bases, and 15 bases separated the two germline ends. Germline V gene lookup returns CDR1 ENHRY and CDR2 SYGVKD. This CDR3 is built from 14 residues.

The count of this clone is one. The chain joins TRBV5-6 to TRBJ2-7; 10 bases agree with TRBD1. After removal of 4 bases from V and 1 base from J, the junction contained 11 bases not matched to a gene. CDR3 length: 17 amino acids. In germline, CDR1 is SGHDT, CDR2 YYEEEE. The CDR3: CASSPDRGFSGSYEQYF. The CDR3 coding sequence is TGTGCCAGCAGCCCGGACAGGGGGTTTTCGGGATCCTACGAGCAGTACTTC.

The chain employs TRBV5-1 and TRBJ2-7; TRBD1 agrees at 10 bases. Germline V CDR1 and CDR2: SGHRS, YFSETQ. J gave up 3 bases and V 1 base, and 7 bases lay outside the gene matches. The CDR3 is made up of 16 amino acids. The DNA of the CDR3 is TGCGCCAGCAGCTTGCACCCGGGACAGGGGTACTACGAGCAGTACTTC. Translation: CASSLHPGQGYYEQYF.

V usage is TRBV6-5 and J usage is TRBJ1-3, with TRBD1 matching over 8 bases. Trimming took 3 bases from V and 3 from J; bases not matched to a gene: 7. The CDR3 totals 16 residues. Germline V CDR1 and CDR2: MNHEY, SVGAGI. The CDR3 DNA reads TGTGCCAGCAGTTATACGGGCAGGGGGCTTGGAAACACCATATATTTT. Its translation: CASSYTGRGLGNTIYF.

The CDR3 protein is CASSLTGGVTYEQYF. The CDR3 bases are TGTGCCAGCAGCTTAACGGGCGGGGTAACCTACGAGCAGTACTTC. The V gene is TRBV7-3, the J gene TRBJ2-7, with D possibly being TRBD2 (6 bases). V lost 0 bases to trimming and J lost 2 bases, with 11 bases between them. This CDR3 has 15 residues. Germline CDR1 SGHTA, CDR2 FQGTGA.

The genes are TRBV5-1 and TRBJ1-1; 8 bases are shared with TRBD1. This CDR3 has 15 residues. V was clipped by 4 bases and J by 1 base; unmatched bases: 6. Germline loops: CDR1 SGHRS, CDR2 YFSETQ. The CDR3 is CASSLPGTGNTEAFF. DNA of the CDR3: TGCGCCAGCAGCCTACCCGGGACAGGGAACACTGAAGCTTTCTTT.

This clone occurred a few times. The V gene is TRBV6-1, the J gene TRBJ1-2; D not resolved. Germline V gene data show CDR1 as MNHNS and CDR2 as SASEGT. CDR3 length equals 15 residues. Trimming pared 4 bases from V and 2 bases from J, leaving 14 bases between. The CDR3 DNA is TGTGCCAGCAGTGTACGATTAACGGAGAACTATGGCTACACCTTC. Encoded protein: CASSVRLTENYGYTF.

The chain uses TRBV5-1 and TRBJ1-6; 8 nucleotides agree with TRBD1. The trim removed 6 bases at V and 4 bases at J, leaving 9 bases unmatched. The CDR3 has 16 residues. The germline V gene encodes CDR1 SGHRS and CDR2 YFSETQ. CDR3 nucleotides: TGCGCCAGCACACCGGGACAGGAAACTTATAATTCACCCCTCCACTTT. This gives the protein CASTPGQETYNSPLHF.

This clone was seen once. The V gene is TRBV5-5, the J gene TRBJ2-2, with D maybe TRBD1 (6 bases). The V end was cut by 3 bases, the J end by 3 bases, with 9 bases between. The germline gives CDR1 SGHKS, CDR2 YYEKEE (reference sequence). The CDR3 extends over 14 amino acids. This CDR3 is CASSWDIDTGELFF. CDR3 DNA sequence: TGTGCCAGCAGCTGGGACATAGACACCGGGGAGCTGTTTTTT.

V is TRBV5-1 and J is TRBJ2-3; TRBD1 matches at 7 bases. V gave up 4 bases and J gave up 7 bases; unmatched junction bases: 9. Germline V CDR1 and CDR2: SGHRS, YFSETQ. The CDR3 contains 14 residues. The CDR3 spells CASSPATGSNTQYF. CDR3 coding DNA: TGCGCCAGCAGCCCAGCGACAGGGTCGAATACGCAGTATTTT.

The chain carries TRBV6-6 and TRBJ1-1; D ambiguous. CDR3 length: 11 residues. Germline lookup yields CDR1 MNHNY and CDR2 SVGAGI (reference sequence). Deletions cut 8 bases from V and 6 bases from J, with 10 bases between. Here the CDR3 reads CASLRSAEAFF. The DNA for the CDR3 is TGTGCCAGCCTACGGTCGGCTGAAGCTTTCTTT.

CDR3 in amino acids: CASSDGTSGGQETQYF. The DNA of the CDR3 is TGTGCCAGCAGCGACGGGACTAGCGGGGGCCAAGAGACCCAGTACTTC. The rearrangement joins TRBV9 to TRBJ2-5, with 14 positions matching TRBD2. With 3 bases clipped from V and 1 base from J, the junction kept 2 bases outside the gene matches. The length of the CDR3 is 16 residues. The germline CDR1 and CDR2 sequences are SGDLS and YYNGEE. The full variable domain, completed using reference TRBV9 and TRBJ2-5, is DSGVTQTPKHLITATGQRVTLRCSPRSGDLSVYWYQQSLDQGLQFLIQYYNGEERAKGNILERFSAQQFPDLHSELNLSSLELGDSALYFCASSDGTSGGQETQYFGPGTRLLVL.

This chain links TRBV9 with TRBJ2-2, with 7 nucleotides matching TRBD2. Germline values: CDR1 SGDLS, CDR2 YYNGEE. With V trimmed by 3 bases and J by 5 bases, 7 bases remained unmatched. The CDR3 runs to 15 residues. CDR3 nucleotide sequence: TGTGCCAGCAGCGCTACTAGCGTTGGAACCGGGGAGCTGTTTTTT. This gives the protein CASSATSVGTGELFF. The whole variable domain, filled in from reference TRBV9 and TRBJ2-2, reads DSGVTQTPKHLITATGQRVTLRCSPRSGDLSVYWYQQSLDQGLQFLIQYYNGEERAKGNILERFSAQQFPDLHSELNLSSLELGDSALYFCASSATSVGTGELFFGEGSRLTVL.

This clone was seen only once. The chain recombines TRBV7-9 with TRBJ2-1; TRBD2 aligns across 7 bases. The CDR3 is 17 amino acids. V lost 1 base and J lost 7; bases outside the gene matches: 13. Per germline, CDR1 SEHNR and CDR2 FQNEAQ (reference sequence). The CDR3 DNA follows: TGTGCCAGCAGCTTAGAGTCTAGCACTTTCGGGGGGAATGAGCAGTTCTTC. Protein: CASSLESSTFGGNEQFF.

Only a few counts were recorded for this clone. The chain uses TRBV19 and TRBJ2-5, with D perhaps matching TRBD2 (7 bases). The V gene's germline CDR1 is LNHDA and CDR2 SQIVND (reference sequence). This CDR3 has 14 residues. The V and J ends lost 2 bases and 4 bases respectively, with 11 bases between them. The DNA for the CDR3 is TGTGCCAGTAGTATAAGGGGGGGGTCAGAGACCCAGTACTTC. This sequence encodes CASSIRGGSETQYF.

The chain has TRBV6-5 and TRBJ2-1; D ambiguous. The germline V gene encodes CDR1 MNHEY and CDR2 SVGAGI. The CDR3 covers 11 residues. The V end lost 4 bases, the J end lost 9 bases, and 7 bases lay between the germline ends. CDR3: CASSSHSEQFF. CDR3 DNA: TGTGCCAGCAGTTCCCATAGTGAGCAGTTCTTC.

This clone was observed once. For the CDR3, the DNA is TGCGCCAGCAGCTTGGAGTCCTCGAACACTGAAGCTTTCTTT. Its translation: CASSLESSNTEAFF. The rearrangement uses TRBV5-1 and TRBJ1-1, with D hard to call. This CDR3 spans 14 amino acids. The V and J ends lost 0 bases and 1 base respectively, with 7 bases between them. Germline V gene data show CDR1 as SGHRS and CDR2 as YFSETQ. Filled out from reference TRBV5-1 and TRBJ1-1, the complete variable domain reads KAGVTQTPRYLIKTRGQQVTLSCSPISGHRSVSWYQQTPGQGLQFLFEYFSETQRNKGNFPGRFSGRQFSNSRSEMNVSTLELGDSALYLCASSLESSNTEAFFGQGTRLTVV.

The gene calls are TRBV29-1 and TRBJ2-5, with a weak D call TRBD2 (7 bases). V dropped 8 bases and J dropped 5 bases, with 15 bases sitting between them. Germline lookup yields CDR1 SQVTM and CDR2 ANQGSEA. This CDR3 contains 12 residues. CDR3 residues: CSLRGGQETQYF. CDR3 in DNA: TGCAGCTTGAGGGGGGGCCAGGAGACCCAGTACTTC. Filled out from reference TRBV29-1 and TRBJ2-5, the complete variable domain reads SAVISQKPSRDICQRGTSLTIQCQVDSQVTMMFWYRQQPGQSLTLIATANQGSEATYESGFVIDKFPISRPNLTFSTLTVSNMSPEDSSIYLCSLRGGQETQYFGPGTRLLVL.

The gene calls are TRBV7-9 and TRBJ1-1, with a possible D match to TRBD1 (6 bases). The CDR3 has 15 residues. Germline V gene data show CDR1 as SEHNR and CDR2 as FQNEAQ (reference sequence). The V gene lost 5 bases and the J gene lost 3 bases, with 16 bases spanning the gap. The CDR3 region is CASSVTGYIDTEAFF. The CDR3 DNA follows: TGTGCCAGCAGCGTCACAGGGTACATCGACACTGAAGCTTTCTTT.

The rearrangement uses TRBV7-9 and TRBJ1-2; 9 nucleotides agree with TRBD1. The CDR3 loop spans 13 amino acids. The J segment lost 7 bases and the V segment lost 6 bases, leaving 6 bases of the junction unmatched. Germline lookup yields CDR1 SEHNR and CDR2 FQNEAQ (reference sequence). CDR3 sequence (DNA): TGTGCCAGCAGACCAGACAGGGGGGGTGGCTACACCTTC. This codes for CASRPDRGGGYTF.